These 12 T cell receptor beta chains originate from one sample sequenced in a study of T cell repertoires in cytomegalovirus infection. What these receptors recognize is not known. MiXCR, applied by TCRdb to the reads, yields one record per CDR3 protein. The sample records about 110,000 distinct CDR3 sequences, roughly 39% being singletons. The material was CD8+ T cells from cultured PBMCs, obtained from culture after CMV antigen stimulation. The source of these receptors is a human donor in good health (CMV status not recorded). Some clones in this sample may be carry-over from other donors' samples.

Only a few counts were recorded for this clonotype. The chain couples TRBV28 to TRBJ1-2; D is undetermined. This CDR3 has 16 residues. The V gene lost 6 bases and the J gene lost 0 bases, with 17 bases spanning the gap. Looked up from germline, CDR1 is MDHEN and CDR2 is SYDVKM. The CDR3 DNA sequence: TGTGCCAGCAGCAACCTTGAAGGGATAGCTAACTATGGCTACACCTTC. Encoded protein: CASSNLEGIANYGYTF.

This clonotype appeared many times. The CDR3, as DNA: TGTGCCAGCAGTTTGGCGAACAATGAGCAGTTCTTC. Amino acid sequence: CASSLANNEQFF. This chain joins TRBV27 and TRBJ2-1; no definite D call. V was pared by 3 bases and J by 5 bases, with 5 bases between. The CDR3 consists of 12 residues. Looked up from germline, CDR1 is MNHEY and CDR2 is SMNVEV (reference sequence).

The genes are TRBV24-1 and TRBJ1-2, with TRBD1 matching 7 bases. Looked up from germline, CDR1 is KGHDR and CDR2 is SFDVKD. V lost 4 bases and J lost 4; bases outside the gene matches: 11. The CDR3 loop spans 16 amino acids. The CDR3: CATSESTGQAFYGYTF. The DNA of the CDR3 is TGTGCCACCAGTGAATCGACAGGGCAGGCGTTCTATGGCTACACCTTC.

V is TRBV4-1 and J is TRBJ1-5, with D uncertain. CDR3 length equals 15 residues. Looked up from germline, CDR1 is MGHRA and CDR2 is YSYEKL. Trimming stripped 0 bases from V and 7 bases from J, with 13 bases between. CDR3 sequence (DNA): TGCGCCAGCAGCCAAGACAGGACGGTCGGCCAGCCCCAGCATTTT. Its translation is CASSQDRTVGQPQHF.

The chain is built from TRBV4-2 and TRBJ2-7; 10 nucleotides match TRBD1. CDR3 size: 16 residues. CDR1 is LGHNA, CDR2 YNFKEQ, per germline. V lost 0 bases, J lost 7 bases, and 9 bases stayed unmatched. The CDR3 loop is CASSQELGTGASEQYF. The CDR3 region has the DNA TGTGCCAGCAGCCAAGAGTTGGGGACAGGGGCAAGTGAGCAGTACTTC.

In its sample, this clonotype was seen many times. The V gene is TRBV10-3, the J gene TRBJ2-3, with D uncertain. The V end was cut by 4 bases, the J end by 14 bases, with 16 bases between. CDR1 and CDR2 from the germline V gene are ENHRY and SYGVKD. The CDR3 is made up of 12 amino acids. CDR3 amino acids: CAISGGQAGLYF. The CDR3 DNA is TGTGCCATCAGTGGTGGGCAGGCCGGTTTGTATTTT.

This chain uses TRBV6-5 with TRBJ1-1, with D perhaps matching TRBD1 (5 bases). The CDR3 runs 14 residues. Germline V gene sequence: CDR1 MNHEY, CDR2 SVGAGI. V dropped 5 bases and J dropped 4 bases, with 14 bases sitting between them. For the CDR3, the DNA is TGTGCCAGCAGTCCGGTGAAAGGGACCACTGAAGCTTTCTTT. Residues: CASSPVKGTTEAFF.

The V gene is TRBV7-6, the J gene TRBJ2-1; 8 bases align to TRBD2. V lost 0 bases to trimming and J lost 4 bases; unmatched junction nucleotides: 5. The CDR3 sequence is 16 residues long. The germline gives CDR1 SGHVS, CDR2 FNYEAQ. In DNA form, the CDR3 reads TGTGCCAGCAGCTTAGCGCCAGCGGGGGATTACAATGAGCAGTTCTTC. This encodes CASSLAPAGDYNEQFF. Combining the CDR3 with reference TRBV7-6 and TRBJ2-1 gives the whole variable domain GAGVSQSPRYKVTKRGQDVALRCDPISGHVSLYWYRQALGQGPEFLTYFNYEAQQDKSGLPNDRFSAERPEGSISTLTIQRTEQRDSAMYRCASSLAPAGDYNEQFFGPGTRLTVL.

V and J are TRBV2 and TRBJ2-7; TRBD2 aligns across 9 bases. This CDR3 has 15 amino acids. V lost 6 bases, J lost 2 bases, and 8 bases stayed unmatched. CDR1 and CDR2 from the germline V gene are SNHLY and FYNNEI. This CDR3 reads CASREGSSGAYEQYF. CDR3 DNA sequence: TGTGCCAGCAGGGAGGGGTCTAGCGGGGCCTACGAGCAGTACTTC.

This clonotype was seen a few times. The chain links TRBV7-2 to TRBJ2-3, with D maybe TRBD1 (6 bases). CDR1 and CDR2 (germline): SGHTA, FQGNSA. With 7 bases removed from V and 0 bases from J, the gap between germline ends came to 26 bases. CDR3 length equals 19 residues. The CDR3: CASNPSQGAVHPSTDTQYF. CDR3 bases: TGTGCCAGCAACCCCTCACAGGGTGCCGTACATCCTAGCACAGATACGCAGTATTTT.

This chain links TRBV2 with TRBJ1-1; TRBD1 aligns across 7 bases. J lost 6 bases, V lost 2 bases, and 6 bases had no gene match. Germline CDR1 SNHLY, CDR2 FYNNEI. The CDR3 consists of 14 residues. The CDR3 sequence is CASSEPTGKSEAFF. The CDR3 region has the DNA TGTGCCAGCAGTGAACCGACAGGGAAGTCTGAAGCTTTCTTT.

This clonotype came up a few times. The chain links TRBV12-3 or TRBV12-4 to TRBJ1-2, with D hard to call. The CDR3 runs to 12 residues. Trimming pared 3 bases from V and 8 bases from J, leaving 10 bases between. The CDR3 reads CASSFTVSGYTF. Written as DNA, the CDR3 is TGTGCCAGCAGTTTTACGGTTTCCGGCTACACCTTC.